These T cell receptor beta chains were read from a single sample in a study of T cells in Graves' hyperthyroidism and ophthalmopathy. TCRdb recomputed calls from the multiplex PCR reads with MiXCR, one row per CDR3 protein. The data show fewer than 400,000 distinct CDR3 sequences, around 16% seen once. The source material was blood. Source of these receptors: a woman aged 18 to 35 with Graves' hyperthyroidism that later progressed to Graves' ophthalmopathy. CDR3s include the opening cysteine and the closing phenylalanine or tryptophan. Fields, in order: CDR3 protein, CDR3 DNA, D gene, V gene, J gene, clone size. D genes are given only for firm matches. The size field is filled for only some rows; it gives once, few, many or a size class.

CATSRDLQDNEQFF	TGTGCCACCAGCAGAGATTTACAGGACAATGAGCAGTTCTTC	-	TRBV15	TRBJ2-1	few
CAGSTDRRRHTDTQYF	TGTGCCGGCAGCACTGACAGGAGACGTCACACAGATACGCAGTATTTT	-	TRBV5-4	TRBJ2-3	few
CASNLVGNINEQYF	TGTGCCAGCAACTTAGTGGGAAATATCAACGAGCAGTACTTC	-	TRBV7-9	TRBJ2-7	few
CSVEWVGNYNEQFF	TGCAGCGTTGAATGGGTAGGGAACTACAATGAGCAGTTCTTC	-	TRBV29-1	TRBJ2-1	-
CSASIYRDRRNTIYF	TGCAGTGCCTCGATTTACCGGGACAGGCGAAACACCATATATTTT	TRBD1	TRBV20-1	TRBJ1-3	-
CASTLYRPREATDTQYF	TGTGCCAGCACCCTCTACCGACCCCGGGAGGCCACAGATACGCAGTATTTT	TRBD2	TRBV2	TRBJ2-3	once
CASSRDYTDTQYF	TGTGCCAGCAGCCGGGACTACACAGATACGCAGTATTTT	TRBD2	TRBV28	TRBJ2-3	many
CATSRARTSGSSADTQYF	TGTGCCACCAGCAGAGCACGGACTAGCGGGAGTTCAGCAGATACGCAGTATTTT	TRBD2	TRBV15	TRBJ2-3	many
CASSSGLGDTDTQYF	TGCGCCAGCAGCTCTGGGCTTGGCGACACAGATACGCAGTATTTT	-	TRBV5-1	TRBJ2-3	-
CASSLAGRANTGELFF	TGTGCCAGCAGCTTAGCGGGCAGGGCGAACACCGGGGAGCTGTTTTTT	-	TRBV7-2	TRBJ2-2	-
CASNQGTGFGGYTF	TGTGCCAGCAACCAAGGGACAGGGTTCGGCGGCTACACCTTC	TRBD1	TRBV3-1	TRBJ1-2	once
CASSSTGMITGANVLTF	TGTGCCAGCAGCTCGACAGGGATGATCACTGGGGCCAACGTCCTGACTTTC	TRBD1	TRBV7-6	TRBJ2-6	-
CASTLSLLYDTQYF	TGTGCCAGCACTCTCAGTCTTTTGTATGATACCCAGTACTTC	-	TRBV2	TRBJ2-5	many
CASSFLAVNTGELFF	TGTGCCAGCAGTTTCCTAGCGGTGAACACCGGGGAGCTGTTTTTT	TRBD2	TRBV6-2/TRBV6-3	TRBJ2-2	-
CASSFSSGRTHEQYF	TGTGCCAGCAGCTTTTCTAGCGGGAGGACCCACGAGCAGTACTTC	TRBD2	TRBV7-9	TRBJ2-7	many
CSASAGTPKDEQFF	TGCAGTGCTAGTGCCGGGACCCCAAAGGATGAGCAGTTCTTC	-	TRBV20-1	TRBJ2-1	few
CASSFGAGSYGYTF	TGTGCCAGCAGTTTTGGAGCAGGGAGCTATGGCTACACCTTC	-	TRBV28	TRBJ1-2	few
CASSFVAGGLNEQFF	TGTGCCAGCAGCTTCGTAGCGGGAGGGTTGAATGAGCAGTTCTTC	TRBD2	TRBV7-2	TRBJ2-1	few
CASSSSRDPLVWGSPLHF	TGTGCCAGCAGTTCGTCCCGGGACCCCCTAGTGTGGGGTTCACCCCTCCACTTT	-	TRBV28	TRBJ1-6	many
CASSHGMTFHSYEQYF	TGTGCCAGCAGCCATGGTATGACCTTCCACTCCTACGAGCAGTACTTC	-	TRBV14	TRBJ2-7	many
CASGVLWNEQFF	TGTGCCAGCGGCGTTCTCTGGAATGAGCAGTTCTTC	-	TRBV28	TRBJ2-1	many
CASSVTHPTDTQYF	TGCGCCAGCAGTGTCACTCATCCCACAGATACGCAGTATTTT	-	TRBV10-1	TRBJ2-3	few
CASSYARVGAIEQYF	TGTGCCAGCAGTTACGCCAGGGTGGGGGCCATCGAGCAGTACTTC	-	TRBV6-5	TRBJ2-7	many
CASSFTSGSGEQYF	TGTGCCAGCAGCTTCACTAGCGGGAGCGGGGAGCAGTACTTC	TRBD2	TRBV5-4	TRBJ2-7	few
CSAGSTSGIQYNEQFF	TGCAGTGCTGGGAGTACTAGCGGGATTCAGTACAATGAGCAGTTCTTC	TRBD2	TRBV20-1	TRBJ2-1	many
CASSSYPVGTPSYNEQFF	TGTGCCAGCAGCTCGTACCCAGTGGGGACGCCCTCCTACAATGAGCAGTTCTTC	-	TRBV7-2	TRBJ2-1	many
CASSVVESREQFF	TGTGCCAGCAGCGTAGTGGAGTCTAGGGAGCAGTTCTTC	-	TRBV9	TRBJ2-1	-
CASSLVEDAAYNEQFF	TGCGCCAGCAGCTTGGTGGAGGACGCCGCCTACAATGAGCAGTTCTTC	-	TRBV5-1	TRBJ2-1	many
CASSQDRGGETQYF	TGCGCCAGCAGCCAAGACCGAGGGGGAGAGACCCAGTACTTC	-	TRBV4-3	TRBJ2-5	-
CASSPSDRVYGYGYTF	TGTGCCAGCAGCCCCAGTGACAGGGTCTACGGCTATGGCTACACCTTC	TRBD1	TRBV7-9	TRBJ1-2	few
CASAQTTGPYEQYF	TGTGCCAGCGCCCAGACGACAGGGCCCTACGAGCAGTACTTC	TRBD1	TRBV6-1	TRBJ2-7	many
CSARVGTGGTSPLHF	TGCAGTGCTAGAGTTGGAACAGGGGGCACTTCACCCCTCCACTTT	TRBD1	TRBV20-1	TRBJ1-6	many
CASSLATGDDLNQPQHF	TGTGCCAGCAGTTTAGCGACGGGTGACGACCTCAATCAGCCCCAGCATTTT	-	TRBV12-3/TRBV12-4	TRBJ1-5	-
CATSDPRSSQPQHF	TGTGCCACCAGTGATCCCCGAAGTTCTCAGCCCCAGCATTTT	-	TRBV24-1	TRBJ1-5	many
CASSSKKTDQETQYF	TGTGCCAGCAGCTCCAAGAAGACAGACCAAGAGACCCAGTACTTC	-	TRBV2	TRBJ2-5	many
CASSLAGGRGQPQHF	TGTGCCAGCAGCTTAGCTGGGGGGCGCGGTCAGCCCCAGCATTTT	-	TRBV7-2	TRBJ1-5	many
CASSNRAAANEKLFF	TGTGCCAGCAGTAACCGGGCTGCAGCTAATGAAAAACTGTTTTTT	-	TRBV6-1	TRBJ1-4	many
CASSLTARGQPQHF	TGTGCCAGCAGTTTGACAGCACGAGGTCAGCCCCAGCATTTT	-	TRBV28	TRBJ1-5	-
CAWSVRPSRTNTEAFF	TGTGCCTGGAGTGTACGGCCGAGCAGGACGAACACTGAAGCTTTCTTT	-	TRBV30	TRBJ1-1	many
CASSQSRGIGDTQYF	TGCGCCAGCAGCCAATCCAGGGGGATCGGAGATACGCAGTATTTT	TRBD1	TRBV4-1	TRBJ2-3	-
CASSQDGRGRGNEQFF	TGTGCCAGCAGCCAAGATGGGCGCGGGAGGGGAAATGAGCAGTTCTTC	TRBD2	TRBV3-1	TRBJ2-1	many
CASSTGTGNEQYF	TGTGCCAGCAGCACCGGGACAGGGAACGAGCAGTACTTC	TRBD1	TRBV11-1	TRBJ2-7	many
CAWAAGAGANVLTF	TGTGCCTGGGCCGCCGGGGCCGGGGCCAACGTCCTGACTTTC	-	TRBV30	TRBJ2-6	-
CASSEVGKANTGELFF	TGTGCCAGCAGTGAAGTGGGGAAAGCGAACACCGGGGAGCTGTTTTTT	-	TRBV2	TRBJ2-2	-
CASSLVWNTDTQYF	TGTGCCAGCAGCTTAGTATGGAACACAGATACGCAGTATTTT	-	TRBV7-9	TRBJ2-3	many
CASTVSREYGYTF	TGTGCCAGCACCGTCTCTAGGGAATATGGCTACACCTTC	-	TRBV6-1	TRBJ1-2	many
CASSLKTGGFYEQYF	TGTGCCAGCAGCTTAAAAACAGGGGGCTTCTACGAGCAGTACTTC	TRBD1	TRBV7-9	TRBJ2-7	many